The present TCR beta chain was sequenced within a study (TCRdb year 2016). This clonotype was recorded at least ten times. Its recognized antigen is unknown. One base away there is no much larger clone; base qualities are not given. From the cysteine through the phenylalanine, the CDR3 covers 14 amino acids. The CDR3 DNA has 42 bases and is translated from base 1. V is pared back by 4 bases and J by 8 bases, with 15 bases lying between the germline termini. Taken from the germline V gene (reference sequence), the CDR1 and CDR2 loops are LNHNV and YYDKDF. Libraries were made using RT-PCR. Sequencing relied on an Illumina MiSeq. Using fastp at Q25 and MiXCR, TCRdb reprocessed the public reads and kept productive beta chains. Duplicate CDR3 protein sequences are folded into a single record with the most common DNA and genes. The table for this sample lists 550,000 to 750,000 distinct CDR3 sequences; 14% of them were counted only once. 3.6% of the sample belongs to the ten largest clones.

Material: memory CD4+ T cells from blood. This clonotype was sampled from a female donor in good health, serving as a healthy control. The chain employs TRBV15 and TRBJ2-1; tentative D gene TRBD1, with 5 bases matching. The CDR3 loop reads CATSTSQGVDEQFF. The nucleotide sequence is given as TGTGCCACCAGCACCTCGCAAGGGGTGGATGAGCAGTTCTTC.